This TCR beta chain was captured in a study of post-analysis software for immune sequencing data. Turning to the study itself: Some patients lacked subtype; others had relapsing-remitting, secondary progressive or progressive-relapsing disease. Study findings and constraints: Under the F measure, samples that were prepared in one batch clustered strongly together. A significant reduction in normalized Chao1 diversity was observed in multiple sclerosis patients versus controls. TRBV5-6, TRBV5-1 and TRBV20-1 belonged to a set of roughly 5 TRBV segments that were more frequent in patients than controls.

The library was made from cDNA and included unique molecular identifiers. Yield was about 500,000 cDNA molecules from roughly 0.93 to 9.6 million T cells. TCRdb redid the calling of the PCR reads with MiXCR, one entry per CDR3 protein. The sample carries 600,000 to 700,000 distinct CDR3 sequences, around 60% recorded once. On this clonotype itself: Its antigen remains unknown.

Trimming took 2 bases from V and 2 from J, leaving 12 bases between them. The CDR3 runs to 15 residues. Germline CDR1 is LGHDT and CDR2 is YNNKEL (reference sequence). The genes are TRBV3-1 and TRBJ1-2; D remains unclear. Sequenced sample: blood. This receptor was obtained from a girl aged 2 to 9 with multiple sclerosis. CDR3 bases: TGTGCCAGCAGCCAACGTTTTCAGCCAAACTATGGCTACACCTTC. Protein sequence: CASSQRFQPNYGYTF.